The T cell receptor beta chain under discussion was sequenced for a study of blood T cell repertoires in COVID-19. Study at large: Sites across the United States, Italy and Spain contributed samples from acute and convalescent COVID-19. In each case, the material was cDNA or gDNA derived from T cells, B-cell-depleted T cells, or PBMCs.

V lost 4 bases and J lost 0, with 10 bases in between. CDR3 length equals 15 residues. Germline CDR1 is MGHDK and CDR2 is SYGVNS. In the original workflow: For nucleated cells, counts were estimated from reference gene primer amplification. The protocol was immunoSEQ multiplex PCR, while the TCRdb copy is restricted to in-frame clones and leaves out a portion. V, J and clone size are taken as reported in that table, and D and trimming were inferred from the DNA itself. This table holds some 81,000 clones, 90% found once. This rearrangement joins TRBV25-1 to TRBJ1-3; D not resolved. The source of this sequence is a woman between 45 and 60 years old in a cohort sampled during active COVID-19. The sample comprised peripheral blood. The DNA of the CDR3 is TGTGCCAGCAGTGGGTCTGGGAGCTCTGGAAACACCATATATTTT. It encodes CASSGSGSSGNTIYF.